This TCR beta chain was recorded in a study of T-cell memory formation after mild COVID-19. The table lists this clonotype with a few counts. J was trimmed by 2 bases and V by 2 bases; bases with no gene match: 4. Germline CDR1 MNHEY, CDR2 SMNVEV (reference sequence). The CDR3 runs to 15 residues. TCRdb passed the 5' RACE reads through MiXCR, listing each CDR3 protein once. The table has roughly 170,000 distinct CDR3 sequences, around 21% seen once. The genes are TRBV27 and TRBJ1-2, with TRBD1 matching over 8 bases. The source is an adult woman who had mild COVID-19 (a few samples of this study predate the infection). Cell type and time point are not known. Sequences were obtained from PBMCs or a T cell subset sorted from them (not recorded which). The CDR3 sequence is CASSLVAGGNYGYTF. As DNA, the CDR3 is TGTGCCAGCAGTTTAGTCGCAGGGGGCAACTATGGCTACACCTTC.